This record covers a single T cell receptor beta chain. The specificity of this receptor is unknown. No clone much larger than this one lies a single base away; base qualities are absent. One collaborating source in Seattle enrolled patients while the patients were actively infected and followed the patients over time throughout the course of disease. Whole blood was collected in K2EDTA tubes by collaborating institutions according to the institutions' own protocols. For TCRbeta analysis, collaborator samples were shipped as frozen whole blood, as isolated PBMCs, or as DNA extracted from either sample type. The sample belongs to a study of blood T cell repertoires in COVID-19 (TCRdb year 2020). About the full investigation: Collaborator samples came from the United States, Italy and Spain and covered acute and convalescent phases of COVID-19. The material from the prospective study consisted of cDNA or gDNA derived from T cells, B-cell-depleted T cells, or PBMCs. Where available, HLA class I and class II types were taken from metadata supplied by the sample provider and were not determined by assay-based typing. Sample metadata almost always included a de-identified subject ID, COVID-19 status, age in years and sex. The repertoires were made available in a free public database intended to serve as a resource for research on the immune response to SARS-CoV-2. Deeply sampled blood TCRbeta repertoires from subjects exposed to, actively infected with, or recovered from COVID-19 were included in the dataset. The samples were drawn from the first 160 participants of the ongoing ImmuneRACE study and from over a thousand subjects provided by 6 global collaborators.

The immunoSEQ Assay, a bias-controlled multiplex PCR, was used to amplify TCRbeta CDR3 regions from genomic DNA. On the study's bioinformatics: Within the assay, amplification of reference gene primers was used to estimate how many nucleated cells each sample contained. To quantify the absolute abundance of each unique TCRbeta CDR3 rearrangement, sequence reads were collapsed and filtered. For each sample, productive Simpson clonality was calculated as the square root of Simpson's diversity index across productive rearrangements. TCRdb took this table from immuneACCESS and kept in-frame rearrangements with V and J called. Such tables lack part of the clones; where checked against another copy, unresolved V genes explain under half of the gap, and the rest is unexplained. V and J calls and clone size follow that table, whereas D and trimming were derived from the DNA. The sample data list 250,000 to 400,000 clones, and 88% of these were observed just once. 1.6% of the sample lies in the top ten.

The full study reports these points: How much clinical and demographic metadata was included differed by source and by participant, and the metadata was provided uncurated.

The junction shows trimming of 9 bases on V and 3 bases on J, and the gene matches do not reach 12 bases of it. There are 15 amino acids in the CDR3, from cysteine to valine inclusive. The kept DNA is CDR3 alone, 45 bases in frame from the first base. The sample consisted of peripheral blood. The chain joins TRBV23-1 to TRBJ2-7; 9 of the junction bases match TRBD1. TRBV23-1 is an ORF, and what it does is uncertain. The TCR comes from a woman aged 30 to 39 with COVID-19, enrolled during active disease. In nucleotide form, the sequence is TGCGCCAGTTCCCCTCCCCGGGACAGGGACTACGAGCAGTACGTC. The encoded protein is CASSPPRDRDYEQYV.